This TCR beta chain was sequenced during a study of blood T cells in healthy people across ages. Primed by a sample-barcoded 5' primer and a J-beta primer mix, a second PCR proceeded for 7 to 11 cycles. MiXCR, applied by TCRdb to the 5' RACE reads, yields one record per CDR3 protein. Among around 1,800,000 distinct CDR3 sequences listed, approximately 39% were seen once. This CDR3 spans 18 amino acids. V was pared by 2 bases and J by 1 base, with 21 bases between. The germline V gene encodes CDR1 SGHKS and CDR2 YYEKEE (reference sequence). The receptor was derived from a human donor in good health. The chain has TRBV5-5 and TRBJ1-1; no reliable D call. The sample taken for sequencing was blood. CDR3 loop: CASSFRGMQYPWNTEAFF. CDR3 sequence (DNA): TGTGCCAGCAGCTTTCGAGGTATGCAGTACCCTTGGAACACTGAAGCTTTCTTT.